The clone carrying this TCR beta chain has more than one count but fewer than ten. According to the study, genomic DNA was the template for TCR beta VDJ and CDR3 profiling. TCRdb reprocessed the reads via MiXCR and lists one record per CDR3 protein. The data show around 190,000 distinct CDR3 sequences, approximately 48% seen once. The sample belongs to a study of CD8+CD57+ T cells in acquired aplastic anemia. It was patients with CD8+CD57+ cell expansion by flow cytometry who were chosen for sequencing. V lost 5 bases, J lost 2 bases, and 10 bases lay in between. Germline lookup yields CDR1 LNHDA and CDR2 SQIVND (reference sequence). The CDR3 is 14 residues long.

The material sequenced was sorted CD4+, CD8+, or CD8+CD57+ T cells (not recorded which) from PBMCs. The rearrangement uses TRBV19 and TRBJ1-3, with D possibly being TRBD1 (6 bases). This TCR was recovered from a human donor with aplastic anemia. The CDR3 DNA follows: TGTGCCAGTAGTCTCAGGGGAACTGGAAACACCATATATTTT. Its protein is CASSLRGTGNTIYF. Filled out from reference TRBV19 and TRBJ1-3, the complete variable domain reads DGGITQSPKYLFRKEGQNVTLSCEQNLNHDAMYWYRQDPGQGLRLIYYSQIVNDFQKGDIAEGYSVSREKKESFPLTVTSAQKNPTAFYLCASSLRGTGNTIYFGEGSWLTVV.